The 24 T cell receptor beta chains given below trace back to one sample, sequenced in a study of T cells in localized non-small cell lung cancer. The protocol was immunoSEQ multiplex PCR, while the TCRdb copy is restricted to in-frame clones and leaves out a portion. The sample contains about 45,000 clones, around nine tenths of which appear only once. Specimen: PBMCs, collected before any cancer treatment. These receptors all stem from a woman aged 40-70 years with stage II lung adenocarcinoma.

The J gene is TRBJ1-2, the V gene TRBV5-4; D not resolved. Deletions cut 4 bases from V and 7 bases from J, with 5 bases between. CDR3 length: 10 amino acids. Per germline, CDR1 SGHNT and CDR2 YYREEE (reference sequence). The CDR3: CASSPGGYTF. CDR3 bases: TGTGCCAGCAGCCCGGGTGGCTACACCTTC.

The CDR3 is CASSLGVPTNEKLFF. CDR3 coding DNA: TGCGCCAGCAGCTTGGGGGTCCCAACTAATGAAAAACTGTTTTTT. The chain employs TRBV5-1 and TRBJ1-4, with D unresolved. This CDR3 has 15 residues. Between the trimmed V and J ends, which lost 0 bases and 0 bases, there was a span of 6 bases. Germline V gives CDR1 SGHRS, CDR2 YFSETQ.

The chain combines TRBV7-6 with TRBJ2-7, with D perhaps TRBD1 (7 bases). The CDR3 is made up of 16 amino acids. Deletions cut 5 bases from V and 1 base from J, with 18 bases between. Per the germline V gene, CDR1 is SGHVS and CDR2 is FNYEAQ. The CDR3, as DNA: TGTGCCAGCAGCCCCGGGGAGGCGACAGGGTCCTACGAGCAGTACTTC. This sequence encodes CASSPGEATGSYEQYF.

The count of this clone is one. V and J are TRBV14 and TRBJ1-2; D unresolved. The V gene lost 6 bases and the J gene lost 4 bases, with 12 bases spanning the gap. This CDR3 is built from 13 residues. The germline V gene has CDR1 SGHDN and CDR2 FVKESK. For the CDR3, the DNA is TGTGCCAGCAGTGAGGGCGCCGGCTATGGCTACACCTTC. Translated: CASSEGAGYGYTF.

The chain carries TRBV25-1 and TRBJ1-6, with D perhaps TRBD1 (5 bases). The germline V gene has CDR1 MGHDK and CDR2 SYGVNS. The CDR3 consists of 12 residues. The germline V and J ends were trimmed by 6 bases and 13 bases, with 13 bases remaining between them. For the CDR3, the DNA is TGTGCCAGCAGCTTCAGGGTTAGTCCCCTCCACTTT. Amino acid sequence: CASSFRVSPLHF.

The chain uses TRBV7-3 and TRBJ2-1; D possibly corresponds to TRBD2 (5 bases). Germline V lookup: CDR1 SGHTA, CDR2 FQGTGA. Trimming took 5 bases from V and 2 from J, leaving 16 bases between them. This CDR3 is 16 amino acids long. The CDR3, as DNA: TGTGCCAGCAGCCCCCGGGTCGGGGAGACCTACAATGAGCAGTTCTTC. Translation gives CASSPRVGETYNEQFF.

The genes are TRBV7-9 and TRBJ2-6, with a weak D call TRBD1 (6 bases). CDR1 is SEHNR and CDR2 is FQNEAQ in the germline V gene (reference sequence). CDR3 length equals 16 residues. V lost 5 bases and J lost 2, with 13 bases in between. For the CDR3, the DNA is TGTGCCAGCAGCCCCCCAGGGGCGGCTGGGGCCAACGTCCTGACTTTC. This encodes CASSPPGAAGANVLTF.

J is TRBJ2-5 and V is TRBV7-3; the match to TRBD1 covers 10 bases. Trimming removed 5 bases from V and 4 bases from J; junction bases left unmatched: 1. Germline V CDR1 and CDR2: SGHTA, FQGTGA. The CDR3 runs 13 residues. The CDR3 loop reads CASSRDRGETQYF. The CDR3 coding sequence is TGTGCCAGCAGCCGGGACAGGGGAGAGACCCAGTACTTC.

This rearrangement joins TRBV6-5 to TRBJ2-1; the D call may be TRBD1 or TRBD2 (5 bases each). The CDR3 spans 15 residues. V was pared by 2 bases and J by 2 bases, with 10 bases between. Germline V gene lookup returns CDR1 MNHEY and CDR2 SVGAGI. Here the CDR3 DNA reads TGTGCCAGCAGTTACCCTCGGGGCGCCTACAATGAGCAGTTCTTC. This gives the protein CASSYPRGAYNEQFF.

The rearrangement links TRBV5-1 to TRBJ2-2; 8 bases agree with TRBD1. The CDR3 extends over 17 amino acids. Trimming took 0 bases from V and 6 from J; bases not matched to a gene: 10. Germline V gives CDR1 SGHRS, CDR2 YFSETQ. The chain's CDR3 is CASSLASFGQGPGELFF. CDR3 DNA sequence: TGCGCCAGCAGCTTGGCCTCCTTCGGACAGGGACCCGGGGAGCTGTTTTTT.

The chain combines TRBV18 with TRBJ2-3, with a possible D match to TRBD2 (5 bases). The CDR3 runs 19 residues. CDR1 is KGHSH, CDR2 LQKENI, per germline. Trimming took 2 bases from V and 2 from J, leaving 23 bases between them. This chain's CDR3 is CASSPMRNRESRSTDTQYF. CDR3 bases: TGTGCCAGCTCACCAATGAGGAACCGGGAATCTCGTTCCACAGATACGCAGTATTTT.

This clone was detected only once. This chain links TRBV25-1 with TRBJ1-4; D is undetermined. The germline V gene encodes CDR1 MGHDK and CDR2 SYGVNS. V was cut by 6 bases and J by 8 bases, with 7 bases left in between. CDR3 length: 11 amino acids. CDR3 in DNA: TGTGCCAGCAGGGGCCGGGAAAAACTGTTTTTT. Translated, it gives CASRGREKLFF.

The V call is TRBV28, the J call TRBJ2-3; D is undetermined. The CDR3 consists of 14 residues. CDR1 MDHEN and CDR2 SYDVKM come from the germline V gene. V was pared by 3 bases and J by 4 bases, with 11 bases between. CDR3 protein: CASSLRRVADTQYF. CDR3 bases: TGTGCCAGCAGTTTGAGACGGGTGGCAGATACGCAGTATTTT.

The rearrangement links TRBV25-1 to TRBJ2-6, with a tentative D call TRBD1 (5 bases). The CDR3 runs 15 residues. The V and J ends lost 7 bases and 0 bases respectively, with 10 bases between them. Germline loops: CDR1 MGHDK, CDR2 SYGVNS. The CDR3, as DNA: TGTGCCAGCACCTCGGACACCTCTGGGGCCAACGTCCTGACTTTC. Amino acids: CASTSDTSGANVLTF. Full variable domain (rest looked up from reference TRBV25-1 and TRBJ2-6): EADIYQTPRYLVIGTGKKITLECSQTMGHDKMYWYQQDPGMELHLIHYSYGVNSTEKGDLSSESTVSRIRTEHFPLTLESARPSHTSQYLCASTSDTSGANVLTFGAGSRLTVL.

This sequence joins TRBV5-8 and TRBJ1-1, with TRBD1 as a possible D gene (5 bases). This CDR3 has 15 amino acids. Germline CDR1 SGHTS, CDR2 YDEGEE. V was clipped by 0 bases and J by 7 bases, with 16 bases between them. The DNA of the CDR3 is TGTGCCAGCAGCTTGGTGCAGGGTTCGTATGGTGAAGCTTTCTTT. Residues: CASSLVQGSYGEAFF.

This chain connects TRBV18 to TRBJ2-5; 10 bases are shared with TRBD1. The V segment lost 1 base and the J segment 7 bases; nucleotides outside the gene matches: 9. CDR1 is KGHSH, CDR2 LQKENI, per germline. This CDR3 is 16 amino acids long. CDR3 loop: CASSPLPDRGFGTQYF. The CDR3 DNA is TGTGCCAGCTCACCACTCCCGGACAGGGGGTTTGGGACCCAGTACTTC.

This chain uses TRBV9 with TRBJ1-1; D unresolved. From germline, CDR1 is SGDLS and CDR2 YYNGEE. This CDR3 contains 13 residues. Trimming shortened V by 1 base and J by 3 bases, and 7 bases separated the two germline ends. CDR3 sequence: CASSVTGYTEAFF. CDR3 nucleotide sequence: TGTGCCAGCAGCGTAACGGGATACACTGAAGCTTTCTTT.

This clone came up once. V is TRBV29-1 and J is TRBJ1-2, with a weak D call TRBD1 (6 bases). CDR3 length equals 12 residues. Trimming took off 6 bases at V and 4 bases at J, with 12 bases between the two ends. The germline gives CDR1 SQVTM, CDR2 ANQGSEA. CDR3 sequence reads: CSVATGIYGYTF. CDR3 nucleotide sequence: TGCAGCGTGGCAACAGGGATCTATGGCTACACCTTC.

The DNA of the CDR3 is TGTGCCAGCAGCCGAGCGAAACTAGCGATGGGAGCAGATACGCAGTATTTT. It yields the protein CASSRAKLAMGADTQYF. This chain connects TRBV7-9 to TRBJ2-3; 7 nucleotides align to TRBD2. Germline V gene sequence: CDR1 SEHNR, CDR2 FQNEAQ (reference sequence). Trimming at V came to 5 bases and at J to 4 bases, leaving 15 bases not matched to a gene. This CDR3 comprises 17 residues.

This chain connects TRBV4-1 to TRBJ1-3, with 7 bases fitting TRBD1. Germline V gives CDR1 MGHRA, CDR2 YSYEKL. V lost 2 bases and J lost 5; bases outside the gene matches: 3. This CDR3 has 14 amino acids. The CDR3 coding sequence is TGCGCCAGCAGCCAACCGGGACAGAGAAACACCATATATTTT. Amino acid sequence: CASSQPGQRNTIYF.

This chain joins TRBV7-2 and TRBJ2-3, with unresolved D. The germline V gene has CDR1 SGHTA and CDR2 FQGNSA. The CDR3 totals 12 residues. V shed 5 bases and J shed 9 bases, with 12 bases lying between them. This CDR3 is CASSPRAQTQYF. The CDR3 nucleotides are TGTGCCAGCAGCCCAAGAGCCCAAACGCAGTATTTT. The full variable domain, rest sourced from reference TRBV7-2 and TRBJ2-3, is GAGVSQSPSNKVTEKGKDVELRCDPISGHTALYWYRQSLGQGLEFLIYFQGNSAPDKSGLPSDRFSAERTGGSVSTLTIQRTQQEDSAVYLCASSPRAQTQYFGPGTRLTVL.

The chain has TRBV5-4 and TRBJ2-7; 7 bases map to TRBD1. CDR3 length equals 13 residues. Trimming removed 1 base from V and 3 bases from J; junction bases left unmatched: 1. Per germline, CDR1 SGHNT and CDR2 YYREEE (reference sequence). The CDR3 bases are TGTGCCAGCAGCTTGACAGGGGTCTACGAGCAGTACTTC. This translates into CASSLTGVYEQYF.

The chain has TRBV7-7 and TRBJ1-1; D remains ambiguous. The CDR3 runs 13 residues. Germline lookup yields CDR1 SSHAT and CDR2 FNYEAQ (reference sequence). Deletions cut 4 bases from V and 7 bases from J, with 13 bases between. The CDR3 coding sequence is TGTGCCAGCAGCTCATTCTCCTCGCGTGAAGCTTTCTTT. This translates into CASSSFSSREAFF.

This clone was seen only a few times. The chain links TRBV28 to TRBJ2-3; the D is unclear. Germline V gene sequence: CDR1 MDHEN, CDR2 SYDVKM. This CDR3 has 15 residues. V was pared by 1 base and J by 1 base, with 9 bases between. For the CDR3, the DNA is TGTGCCAGCAGTTTATCCCCTTGGGGCACAGATACGCAGTATTTT. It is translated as CASSLSPWGTDTQYF.